This T cell receptor beta chain was profiled in a study of blood T cell repertoires in COVID-19. Overall study: Samples came from the United States, Italy and Spain, spanning acute and convalescent COVID-19. PBMCs, B-cell-depleted T cells, or T cells were the source of the cDNA or gDNA that made up the material.

The CDR3 has 15 amino acids. V shed 5 bases and J 4 bases; nucleotides not matched to a gene: 9. Germline assignment: CDR1 ENHRY and CDR2 SYGVKD. In the authors' workflow: Amplification from reference gene primers served as the basis for estimated nucleated cell counts. Generated by immunoSEQ multiplex PCR, the TCRdb table keeps only in-frame clones and is missing some. V and J calls and clone size are as listed in that table; D and trimming were resolved from the DNA. Of more than 110,000 clones in the sample, more than 60% were seen once. Sequencing was done on a sample of peripheral blood. The chain couples TRBV10-3 to TRBJ2-7, with 9 bases that match TRBD2. The clonotype was recovered from a woman between 45 and 60 years old with active or convalescent COVID-19. The CDR3 loop reads CAISPLAGGSYEQYF. The CDR3 DNA is TGTGCCATCAGTCCATTGGCGGGAGGGTCATACGAGCAGTACTTC.